Below, 32 T cell receptor beta chains from the same sample are listed, as sequenced in a study of blood T cell repertoires in COVID-19. The table came from immunoSEQ multiplex PCR; TCRdb's copy has only in-frame clones and leaves some out. The sample gives fewer than 200,000 clones, more than 75% of which show up once; 8% to 9% is in the top ten. Sequencing was done on a sample of peripheral blood. These receptors came from an older woman with COVID-19, enrolled during active disease.

This rearrangement joins TRBV11-1 to TRBJ2-7; possibly TRBD2 for D (5 bases). The ends were cut back, 1 base at V and 0 bases at J, with 10 bases in the middle. Germline-derived CDR1 and CDR2 are SGHAT and FQDESV (reference sequence). The CDR3 covers 15 residues. The CDR3 here is CASSLERVSSYEQYF. Written as DNA, the CDR3 is TGTGCCAGCAGCTTAGAGAGGGTAAGCTCCTACGAGCAGTACTTC.

The rearrangement joins TRBV6-1 to TRBJ1-4; 9 bases map to TRBD1. J lost 4 bases, V lost 2 bases, and 14 bases had no gene match. In germline, CDR1 is MNHNS, CDR2 SASEGT. CDR3 length: 19 residues. CDR3 residues: CASSERSRDRANLNEKLFF. The CDR3 DNA reads TGTGCCAGCAGTGAAAGGTCCCGGGACAGGGCCAACCTTAATGAAAAACTGTTTTTT.

The chain has TRBV6-5 and TRBJ1-2; D uncertain. The CDR3 sequence is 16 residues long. The ends were cut back, 0 bases at V and 3 bases at J, with 14 bases in the middle. Germline CDR1 is MNHEY and CDR2 is SVGAGI. CDR3 sequence reads: CASSYSGGLLDYGYTF. The CDR3 nucleotides read TGTGCCAGCAGTTACTCGGGAGGTCTACTCGACTATGGCTACACCTTC.

The chain couples TRBV7-6 to TRBJ2-3; D perhaps matches TRBD1 (5 bases). Trimming pared 5 bases from V and 0 bases from J, leaving 15 bases between. Germline CDR1 SGHVS, CDR2 FNYEAQ. This CDR3 comprises 16 residues. In DNA, the CDR3 is TGTGCCAGCAGCAGCGACAGCCCCAGGAGCACAGATACGCAGTATTTT. Translation gives CASSSDSPRSTDTQYF.

The V call is TRBV3-1 (or the pseudogene TRBV3-2), the J call TRBJ2-4; 11 bases map to TRBD2. V was pared by 4 bases and J by 0 bases, with 8 bases of the junction left unmatched. The CDR3 covers 18 residues. Germline CDR1 and CDR2: LGHDT and YNNKEL (reference sequence). CDR3 region: CASSPWTSGREAKNIQYF. The CDR3 DNA sequence: TGTGCCAGCAGCCCGTGGACTAGCGGGCGCGAAGCCAAAAACATTCAGTACTTC.

The gene calls are TRBV19 and TRBJ1-2; TRBD1 might be the D (5 bases). The CDR3 contains 14 residues. Trimming shortened V by 0 bases and J by 4 bases, and 9 bases separated the two germline ends. The germline V gene encodes CDR1 LNHDA and CDR2 SQIVND (reference sequence). The CDR3 coding sequence is TGTGCCAGTAGTATAGAGGGGCAGATCTATGGCTACACCTTC. It translates to CASSIEGQIYGYTF.

V gene TRBV7-9 combines with J gene TRBJ2-4; 7 bases align to TRBD1. The CDR3 runs to 16 residues. Trimming removed 4 bases from V and 8 bases from J; junction bases left unmatched: 14. From germline, CDR1 is SEHNR and CDR2 FQNEAQ (reference sequence). CDR3 DNA sequence: TGTGCCAGCAGCTCAACCAGGGACAGCTCTAGGGACATTCAGTACTTC. Encoded protein: CASSSTRDSSRDIQYF.

The genes are TRBV2 and TRBJ2-5; D gene ambiguous. Germline values: CDR1 SNHLY, CDR2 FYNNEI. V was cut by 0 bases and J by 7 bases, with 9 bases left in between. The CDR3 contains 13 residues. CDR3 in amino acids: CASSEATRRTQYF. CDR3 bases: TGTGCCAGCAGTGAAGCCACGAGAAGGACCCAGTACTTC.

V usage is TRBV18 and J usage is TRBJ1-5, with a possible D match to TRBD1 (5 bases). Trimming stripped 6 bases from V and 0 bases from J, with 15 bases between. This CDR3 region has 16 residues. Per the germline V gene, CDR1 is KGHSH and CDR2 is LQKENI. The CDR3 sequence: CASSQMQGISNQPQHF. DNA of the CDR3: TGTGCCAGCTCTCAAATGCAGGGTATTAGCAATCAGCCCCAGCATTTT.

The J gene is TRBJ2-1, the V gene TRBV18; TRBD2 is a possible D gene (5 bases). This CDR3 spans 15 amino acids. Per the germline V gene, CDR1 is KGHSH and CDR2 is LQKENI. Deletions cut 2 bases from V and 3 bases from J, with 11 bases between. The chain's CDR3 is CASSPDKGSYNEQFF. Written as DNA, the CDR3 is TGTGCCAGCTCACCAGACAAAGGGAGCTACAATGAGCAGTTCTTC.

This sequence joins TRBV27 and TRBJ2-2, with TRBD2 matching 8 bases. CDR3 length: 15 amino acids. V lost 2 bases and J lost 5; bases outside the gene matches: 4. CDR1 and CDR2 from the germline V gene are MNHEY and SMNVEV (reference sequence). The CDR3 sequence is CASSLGAGATGELFF. In DNA, the CDR3 is TGTGCCAGCAGTTTAGGAGCGGGAGCAACCGGGGAGCTGTTTTTT.

The chain combines TRBV29-1 with TRBJ2-1; 11 bases align to TRBD2. The J segment lost 4 bases and the V segment lost 6 bases, leaving 5 bases of the junction unmatched. This CDR3 comprises 14 residues. Per the germline V gene, CDR1 is SQVTM and CDR2 is ANQGSEA. The CDR3 loop is CSVPTSGVYNEQFF. DNA of the CDR3: TGCAGCGTCCCGACTAGCGGGGTATACAATGAGCAGTTCTTC.

The chain recombines TRBV24-1 with TRBJ2-5; 7 bases fit TRBD1. The CDR3 is 13 amino acids. CDR1 is KGHDR and CDR2 is SFDVKD in the germline V gene. The V and J ends lost 10 bases and 5 bases, in that order; junction bases with no gene match: 9. This chain's CDR3 is CATAGTASETQYF. CDR3 sequence (DNA): TGTGCCACGGCTGGGACAGCAAGTGAGACCCAGTACTTC.

The chain is built from TRBV6-6 and TRBJ1-6; a possible D gene is TRBD1 (5 bases). Germline V gene sequence: CDR1 MNHNY, CDR2 SVGAGI (reference sequence). Trimming cost V 0 bases and J 5 bases, with 11 bases left between them. This CDR3 has 16 residues. The CDR3 region has the DNA TGTGCCAGCAGTTACTCGAAACAGGAGAATAATTCACCCCTCCACTTT. This codes for CASSYSKQENNSPLHF.

The J gene is TRBJ1-2, the V gene TRBV7-9; D is undetermined. Trimming removed 2 bases at V and 8 bases at J, with 9 bases between. Per germline, CDR1 SEHNR and CDR2 FQNEAQ (reference sequence). The CDR3 length is 12 residues. The CDR3 DNA reads TGTGCCAGCAGCTTAAATGAGGGCGGCTACACCTTC. This encodes CASSLNEGGYTF.

This clone has just a few counts. CDR3 sequence reads: CASSYRDREYGYTF. CDR3 coding DNA: TGCGCCAGCAGCTACAGGGACAGGGAATATGGCTACACCTTC. The rearrangement links TRBV5-1 to TRBJ1-2; 9 nucleotides line up with TRBD1. CDR1 and CDR2 (germline): SGHRS, YFSETQ. Trimming removed 3 bases from V and 5 bases from J; junction bases left unmatched: 5. The CDR3 is 14 amino acids.

V is TRBV6-1 and J is TRBJ2-3, with 7 bases that match TRBD1. The CDR3 runs to 18 residues. The V and J ends lost 4 bases and 2 bases, in that order; junction bases with no gene match: 15. In germline, CDR1 is MNHNS, CDR2 SASEGT. The CDR3 sequence: CASSALAQTGSTTDTQYF. CDR3 DNA: TGTGCCAGCAGTGCTCTCGCTCAGACAGGGTCTACCACAGATACGCAGTATTTT.

The genes are TRBV19 and TRBJ1-1, with a tentative D call TRBD1 (6 bases). Germline-derived CDR1 and CDR2 are LNHDA and SQIVND (reference sequence). The CDR3 length is 12 residues. V was clipped by 5 bases and J by 8 bases, with 12 bases between them. Written as DNA, the CDR3 is TGTGCCAGTAGTCCCGGACAGCTAGAAGCTTTCTTT. Protein: CASSPGQLEAFF.

This clone was counted ten times or more. The V and J genes are TRBV7-9 and TRBJ1-1; D perhaps matches TRBD1 (5 bases). Germline CDR1 reads SEHNR; CDR2 reads FQNEAQ (reference sequence). Trimming took off 6 bases at V and 3 bases at J, with 11 bases between the two ends. The CDR3 is 13 residues long. The DNA of the CDR3 is TGTGCCAGCAGACCTTGGGGGGACACTGAAGCTTTCTTT. Protein sequence: CASRPWGDTEAFF.

The V and J genes are TRBV12-5 and TRBJ2-3, with TRBD2 as a possible D gene (6 bases). This CDR3 is built from 14 residues. The germline V and J ends were trimmed by 3 bases and 5 bases, with 12 bases remaining between them. Germline V gene lookup returns CDR1 LGHNT and CDR2 FRNRAP. The chain's CDR3 is CASGFRDSEDTQYF. The CDR3 DNA reads TGTGCTAGTGGTTTCCGGGACTCGGAAGATACGCAGTATTTT.

V usage is TRBV14 and J usage is TRBJ1-1; the D is unclear. CDR3 size: 15 residues. Per the germline V gene, CDR1 is SGHDN and CDR2 is FVKESK. V shed 0 bases and J shed 6 bases, with 14 bases lying between them. CDR3 sequence: CASSQDWPLRSEAFF. CDR3 DNA: TGTGCCAGCAGCCAAGATTGGCCACTACGATCTGAAGCTTTCTTT.

V gene TRBV7-2 combines with J gene TRBJ1-5; TRBD1 is a possible D gene (6 bases). V lost 0 bases to trimming and J lost 0 bases, with 12 bases between them. Germline V gene sequence: CDR1 SGHTA, CDR2 FQGNSA. There are 17 residues in the CDR3. CDR3 sequence: CASSLAGAGLSNQPQHF. The CDR3 DNA sequence: TGTGCCAGCAGCTTAGCGGGGGCAGGACTTAGCAATCAGCCCCAGCATTTT.

V usage is TRBV5-6 and J usage is TRBJ1-2; 8 bases line up with TRBD1. Germline CDR1 reads SGHDT; CDR2 reads YYEEEE. The CDR3 has 13 residues. V was pared by 4 bases and J by 6 bases, with 5 bases of the junction left unmatched. The CDR3 DNA reads as TGTGCCAGCAGCATCCGGGACAGGAATGGCTACACCTTC. Encoded protein: CASSIRDRNGYTF. Variable domain in full (rest from reference TRBV5-6 and TRBJ1-2): DAGVTQSPTHLIKTRGQQVTLRCSPKSGHDTVSWYQQALGQGPQFIFQYYEEEERQRGNFPDRFSGHQFPNYSSELNVNALLLGDSALYLCASSIRDRNGYTFGSGTRLTVV.

This chain connects TRBV14 to TRBJ1-2; D call uncertain. This CDR3 region has 13 residues. The V and J ends lost 4 bases and 2 bases respectively, with 8 bases between them. Germline CDR1 reads SGHDN; CDR2 reads FVKESK. CDR3 DNA sequence: TGTGCCAGCAGCCCACGTAGAAACTATGGCTACACCTTC. Amino acid sequence: CASSPRRNYGYTF.

The chain uses TRBV7-2 and TRBJ2-3; D gene unclear. Germline values: CDR1 SGHTA, CDR2 FQGNSA. The ends were cut back, 2 bases at V and 6 bases at J, with 6 bases in the middle. CDR3 length: 12 residues. This CDR3 reads CASSLMRDTQYF. The CDR3 DNA is TGTGCCAGCAGCTTAATGCGGGATACGCAGTATTTT.

The rearrangement joins TRBV10-3 to TRBJ2-1; D gene ambiguous. The CDR3 is 10 amino acids. Germline CDR1 is ENHRY and CDR2 is SYGVKD. V was trimmed by 3 bases and J by 9 bases, leaving 3 bases between them. CDR3 nucleotides: TGTGCCATCAGTGACGGTGAGCAGTTCTTC. This translates into CAISDGEQFF.

Here the CDR3 reads CASSISGQGSQPQHF. As DNA, the CDR3 is TGTGCCAGTAGTATCTCGGGACAGGGCTCTCAGCCCCAGCATTTT. V is TRBV19 and J is TRBJ1-5; 9 nucleotides agree with TRBD1. This CDR3 comprises 15 residues. V gave up 3 bases and J gave up 6 bases; unmatched junction bases: 6. CDR1 is LNHDA and CDR2 is SQIVND in the germline V gene (reference sequence). Complete variable domain (other parts from reference TRBV19 and TRBJ1-5): DGGITQSPKYLFRKEGQNVTLSCEQNLNHDAMYWYRQDPGQGLRLIYYSQIVNDFQKGDIAEGYSVSREKKESFPLTVTSAQKNPTAFYLCASSISGQGSQPQHFGDGTRLSIL.

The CDR3, as DNA: TGTGCAAGTCGCCCTTCCGGGACAAGGAAAACCTACGAGCAGTACGTC. Translated: CASRPSGTRKTYEQYV. The chain couples TRBV12-2 to TRBJ2-7; the listed D gene, TRBD1, was not tested against the DNA. TRBV12-2 corresponds to a pseudogene. The CDR3 has 16 amino acids.

J is TRBJ1-1 and V is TRBV9; 7 nucleotides align to TRBD1. Germline V gene data show CDR1 as SGDLS and CDR2 as YYNGEE. V was pared by 0 bases and J by 0 bases, with 2 bases of the junction left unmatched. The CDR3 loop spans 15 amino acids. Here the CDR3 reads CASSVDGTVNTEAFF. CDR3 in DNA: TGTGCCAGCAGCGTAGATGGGACAGTGAACACTGAAGCTTTCTTT. Complete variable domain (other parts from reference TRBV9 and TRBJ1-1): DSGVTQTPKHLITATGQRVTLRCSPRSGDLSVYWYQQSLDQGLQFLIQYYNGEERAKGNILERFSAQQFPDLHSELNLSSLELGDSALYFCASSVDGTVNTEAFFGQGTRLTVV.

V gene TRBV19 combines with J gene TRBJ1-2, with 7 bases that match TRBD1. The CDR3 has 12 residues. V lost 9 bases to trimming and J lost 4 bases; unmatched junction nucleotides: 5. CDR1 is LNHDA and CDR2 is SQIVND in the germline V gene (reference sequence). CDR3 bases: TGTGCCAGCCAGACAGGGTTCTATGGCTACACCTTC. Amino acid sequence: CASQTGFYGYTF.

The chain combines TRBV7-3 with TRBJ2-3, with 10 bases identical to TRBD2. Trimming removed 4 bases from V and 6 bases from J; junction bases left unmatched: 16. This CDR3 spans 18 amino acids. The germline V gene encodes CDR1 SGHTA and CDR2 FQGTGA. The CDR3 sequence: CASSSSGGLAGAGDTQYF. CDR3 nucleotides: TGTGCCAGCAGCTCCTCGGGAGGCCTAGCGGGAGCGGGGGATACGCAGTATTTT.

The chain recombines TRBV27 with TRBJ2-6; possibly TRBD1 for D (5 bases). The germline CDR1 and CDR2 sequences are MNHEY and SMNVEV (reference sequence). Deletions cut 5 bases from V and 2 bases from J, with 16 bases between. The CDR3 length is 17 residues. The CDR3 is CASSRQISDPGANVLTF. In nucleotides, the CDR3 is TGTGCCAGCAGTAGACAGATTTCCGACCCTGGGGCCAACGTCCTGACTTTC. Full variable domain (outside the CDR3, taken from reference TRBV27 and TRBJ2-6): EAQVTQNPRYLITVTGKKLTVTCSQNMNHEYMSWYRQDPGLGLRQIYYSMNVEVTDKGDVPEGYKVSRKEKRNFPLILESPSPNQTSLYFCASSRQISDPGANVLTFGAGSRLTVL.